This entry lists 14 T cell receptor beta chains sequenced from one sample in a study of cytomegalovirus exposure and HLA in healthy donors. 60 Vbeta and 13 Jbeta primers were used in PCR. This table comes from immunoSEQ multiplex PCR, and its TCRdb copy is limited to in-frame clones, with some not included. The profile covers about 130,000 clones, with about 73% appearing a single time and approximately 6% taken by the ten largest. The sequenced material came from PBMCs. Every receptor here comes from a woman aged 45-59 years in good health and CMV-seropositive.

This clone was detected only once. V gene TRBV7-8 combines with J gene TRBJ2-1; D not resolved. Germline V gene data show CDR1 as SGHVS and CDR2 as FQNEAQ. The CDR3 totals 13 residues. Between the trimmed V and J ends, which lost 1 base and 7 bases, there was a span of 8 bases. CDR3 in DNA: TGTGCCAGCAGCTTAGATTCCCCGAATGAGCAGTTCTTC. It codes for CASSLDSPNEQFF.

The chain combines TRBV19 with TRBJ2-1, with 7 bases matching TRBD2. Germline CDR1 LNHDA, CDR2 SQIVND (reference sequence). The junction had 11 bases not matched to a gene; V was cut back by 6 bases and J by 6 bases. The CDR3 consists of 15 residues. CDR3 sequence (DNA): TGTGCCAGTAGGCCCGGAGGGGCGGGGGTCAATGAGCAGTTCTTC. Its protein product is CASRPGGAGVNEQFF.

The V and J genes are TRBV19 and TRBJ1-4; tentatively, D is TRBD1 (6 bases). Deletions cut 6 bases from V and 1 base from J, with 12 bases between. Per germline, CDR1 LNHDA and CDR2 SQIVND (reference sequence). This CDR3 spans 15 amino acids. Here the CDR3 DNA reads TGTGCCAGTAGCCCAGACAGGCGAACTAATGAAAAACTGTTTTTT. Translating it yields CASSPDRRTNEKLFF. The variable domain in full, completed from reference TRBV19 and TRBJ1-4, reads DGGITQSPKYLFRKEGQNVTLSCEQNLNHDAMYWYRQDPGQGLRLIYYSQIVNDFQKGDIAEGYSVSREKKESFPLTVTSAQKNPTAFYLCASSPDRRTNEKLFFGSGTQLSVL.

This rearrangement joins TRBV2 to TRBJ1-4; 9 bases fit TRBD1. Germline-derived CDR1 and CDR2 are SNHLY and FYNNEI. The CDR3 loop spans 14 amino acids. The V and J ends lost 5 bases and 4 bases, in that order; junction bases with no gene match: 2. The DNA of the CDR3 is TGTGCCAGCAGTAGACAGGGGGGTAATGAAAAACTGTTTTTT. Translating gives CASSRQGGNEKLFF.

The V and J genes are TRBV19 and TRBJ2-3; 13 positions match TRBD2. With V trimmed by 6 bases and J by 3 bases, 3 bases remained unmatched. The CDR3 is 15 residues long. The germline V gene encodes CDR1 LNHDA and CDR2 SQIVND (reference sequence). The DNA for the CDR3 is TGTGCCAGTAGCGCGACTAGCGGGGGGACAGATACGCAGTATTTT. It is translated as CASSATSGGTDTQYF.

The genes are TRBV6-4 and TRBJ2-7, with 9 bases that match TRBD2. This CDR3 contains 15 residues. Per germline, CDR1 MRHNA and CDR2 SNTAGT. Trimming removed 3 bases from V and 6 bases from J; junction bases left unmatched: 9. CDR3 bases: TGTGCCAGCAGTGAGGTGGCGGGGGGGCCTTGCGAGCAGTACTTC. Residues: CASSEVAGGPCEQYF.

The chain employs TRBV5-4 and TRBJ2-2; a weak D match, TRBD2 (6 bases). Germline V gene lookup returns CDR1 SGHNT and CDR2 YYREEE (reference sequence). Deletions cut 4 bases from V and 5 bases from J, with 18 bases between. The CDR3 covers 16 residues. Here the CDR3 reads CASSPGGSGGTGELFF. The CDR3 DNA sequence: TGTGCCAGCAGCCCCGGAGGGAGCGGCGGGACCGGGGAGCTGTTTTTT.

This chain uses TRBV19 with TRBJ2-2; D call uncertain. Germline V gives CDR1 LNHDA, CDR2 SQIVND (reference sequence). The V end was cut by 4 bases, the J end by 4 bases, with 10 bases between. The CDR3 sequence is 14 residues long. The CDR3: CASSRGRSTGELFF. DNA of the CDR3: TGTGCCAGTAGTAGAGGCAGATCCACCGGGGAGCTGTTTTTT. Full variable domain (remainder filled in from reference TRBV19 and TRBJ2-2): DGGITQSPKYLFRKEGQNVTLSCEQNLNHDAMYWYRQDPGQGLRLIYYSQIVNDFQKGDIAEGYSVSREKKESFPLTVTSAQKNPTAFYLCASSRGRSTGELFFGEGSRLTVL.

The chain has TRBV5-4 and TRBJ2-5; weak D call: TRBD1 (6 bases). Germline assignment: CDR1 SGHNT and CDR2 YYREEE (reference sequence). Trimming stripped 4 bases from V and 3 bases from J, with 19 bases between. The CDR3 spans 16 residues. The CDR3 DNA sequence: TGTGCCAGCAGCGCTGGGGGCCCCCTAAGGGAAGAGACCCAGTACTTC. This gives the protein CASSAGGPLREETQYF.

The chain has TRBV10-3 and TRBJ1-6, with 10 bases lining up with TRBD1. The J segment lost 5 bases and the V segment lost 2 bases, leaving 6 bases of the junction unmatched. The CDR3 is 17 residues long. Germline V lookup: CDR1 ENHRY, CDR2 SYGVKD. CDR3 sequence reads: CAISEGQGERNNSPLHF. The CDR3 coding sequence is TGTGCCATCAGTGAGGGACAGGGGGAAAGGAATAATTCACCCCTCCACTTT.

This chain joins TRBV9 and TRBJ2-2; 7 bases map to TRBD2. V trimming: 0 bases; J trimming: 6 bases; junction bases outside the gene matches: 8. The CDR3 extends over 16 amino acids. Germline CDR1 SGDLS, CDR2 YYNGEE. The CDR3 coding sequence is TGTGCCAGCAGCGTAGGGGGGGGTAGCGGGCCCGGGGAGCTGTTTTTT. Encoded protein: CASSVGGGSGPGELFF.

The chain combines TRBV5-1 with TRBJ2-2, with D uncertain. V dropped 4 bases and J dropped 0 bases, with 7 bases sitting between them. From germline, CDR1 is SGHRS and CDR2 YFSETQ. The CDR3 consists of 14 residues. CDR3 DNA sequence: TGCGCCAGCAGCAGTCAGTCGAACACCGGGGAGCTGTTTTTT. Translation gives CASSSQSNTGELFF.

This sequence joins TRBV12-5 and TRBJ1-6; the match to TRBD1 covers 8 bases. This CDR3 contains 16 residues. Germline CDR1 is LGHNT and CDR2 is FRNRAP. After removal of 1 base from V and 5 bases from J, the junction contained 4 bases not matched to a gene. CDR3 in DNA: TGTGCTAGTGGTTTGGGACAGGGGCCTAATAATTCACCCCTCCACTTT. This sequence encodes CASGLGQGPNNSPLHF.

The CDR3 here is CASSLGQLYGYTF. The CDR3 coding sequence is TGCGCCAGCAGCTTGGGACAGCTTTATGGCTACACCTTC. The chain joins TRBV5-1 to TRBJ1-2; TRBD1 might be the D (5 bases). Per germline, CDR1 SGHRS and CDR2 YFSETQ. The CDR3 contains 13 residues. V lost 0 bases, J lost 5 bases, and 8 bases lay in between. Variable domain in full (rest from reference TRBV5-1 and TRBJ1-2): KAGVTQTPRYLIKTRGQQVTLSCSPISGHRSVSWYQQTPGQGLQFLFEYFSETQRNKGNFPGRFSGRQFSNSRSEMNVSTLELGDSALYLCASSLGQLYGYTFGSGTRLTVV.